Each of the 7 T cell receptor beta chains below was sequenced from the same sample in a study of shared clonotypes between healthy human individuals. Produced via immunoSEQ multiplex PCR; TCRdb's table is partial and in-frame only. There are fewer than 3 million clones in the sample; 85% to 95% occur only once, and 0.37% lies in the top ten. The sample consisted of naive CD4+ T cells from PBMCs. Specified subset: CD45RA+ positively selected. All receptors come from a man younger than 35 in good health. Some clones in this sample may be carry-over from other donors' samples.

The chain recombines TRBV6-1 with TRBJ2-7, with 7 bases that match TRBD2. This CDR3 is built from 13 residues. V lost 8 bases to trimming and J lost 3 bases; unmatched junction nucleotides: 7. Germline assignment: CDR1 MNHNS and CDR2 SASEGT. CDR3 in DNA: TGTGCCAGCGCAAACCTAGCGGTCTACGAGCAGTACTTC. Amino acid sequence: CASANLAVYEQYF.

V is TRBV5-4 and J is TRBJ1-5, with 8 bases that match TRBD1. After removal of 1 base from V and 8 bases from J, the junction contained 5 bases not matched to a gene. This CDR3 is 14 amino acids long. Germline lookup yields CDR1 SGHNT and CDR2 YYREEE (reference sequence). CDR3 sequence: CASSLQGARKPQHF. The DNA for the CDR3 is TGTGCCAGCAGCTTGCAGGGGGCCCGTAAGCCCCAGCATTTT.

The V gene is TRBV20-1, the J gene TRBJ1-1; TRBD1 agrees at 7 bases. The CDR3 is 11 residues long. The germline CDR1 and CDR2 sequences are DFQATT and SNEGSKA (reference sequence). Trimming removed 5 bases from V and 7 bases from J; junction bases left unmatched: 4. The CDR3 reads CSAGRGDEAFF. CDR3 coding DNA: TGCAGTGCTGGCAGGGGGGATGAAGCTTTCTTT.

This clone was detected only a few times. This sequence joins TRBV29-1 and TRBJ1-4; D is unclear. V was cut by 4 bases and J by 4 bases, with 7 bases left in between. The CDR3 loop spans 12 amino acids. CDR1 is SQVTM, CDR2 ANQGSEA, per germline. CDR3 sequence (DNA): TGCAGCGTTGGGTCAGATAATGAAAAACTGTTTTTT. Encoded protein: CSVGSDNEKLFF.

The V call is TRBV9, the J call TRBJ1-2, with 11 bases that match TRBD1. The CDR3 loop spans 18 amino acids. The junction had 12 bases not matched to a gene; V was cut back by 1 base and J by 4 bases. The germline CDR1 and CDR2 sequences are SGDLS and YYNGEE. The CDR3 reads CASSVPNRTGGDTYGYTF. CDR3 coding DNA: TGTGCCAGCAGCGTACCCAACCGGACAGGGGGCGATACCTATGGCTACACCTTC. Supplemented by reference TRBV9 and TRBJ1-2, the full variable domain reads DSGVTQTPKHLITATGQRVTLRCSPRSGDLSVYWYQQSLDQGLQFLIQYYNGEERAKGNILERFSAQQFPDLHSELNLSSLELGDSALYFCASSVPNRTGGDTYGYTFGSGTRLTVV.

The rearrangement links TRBV7-8 to TRBJ1-3, with D tentatively TRBD1 (6 bases). V was cut by 2 bases and J by 0 bases, with 11 bases left in between. In germline, CDR1 is SGHVS, CDR2 FQNEAQ. The CDR3 consists of 16 residues. CDR3 in amino acids: CASSLRSGDSGNTIYF. The CDR3 DNA sequence: TGTGCCAGCAGCTTAAGGTCAGGGGACTCTGGAAACACCATATATTTT.

This sequence joins TRBV10-3 and TRBJ2-7, with 10 bases lining up with TRBD1. Unmatched junction bases numbered 5, after V lost 10 bases and J lost 5 bases. The CDR3 is 12 residues long. CDR1 is ENHRY, CDR2 SYGVKD, per germline. CDR3 sequence reads: CATSTGGDEQYF. The CDR3 DNA reads TGTGCCACTTCGACAGGGGGCGACGAGCAGTACTTC.